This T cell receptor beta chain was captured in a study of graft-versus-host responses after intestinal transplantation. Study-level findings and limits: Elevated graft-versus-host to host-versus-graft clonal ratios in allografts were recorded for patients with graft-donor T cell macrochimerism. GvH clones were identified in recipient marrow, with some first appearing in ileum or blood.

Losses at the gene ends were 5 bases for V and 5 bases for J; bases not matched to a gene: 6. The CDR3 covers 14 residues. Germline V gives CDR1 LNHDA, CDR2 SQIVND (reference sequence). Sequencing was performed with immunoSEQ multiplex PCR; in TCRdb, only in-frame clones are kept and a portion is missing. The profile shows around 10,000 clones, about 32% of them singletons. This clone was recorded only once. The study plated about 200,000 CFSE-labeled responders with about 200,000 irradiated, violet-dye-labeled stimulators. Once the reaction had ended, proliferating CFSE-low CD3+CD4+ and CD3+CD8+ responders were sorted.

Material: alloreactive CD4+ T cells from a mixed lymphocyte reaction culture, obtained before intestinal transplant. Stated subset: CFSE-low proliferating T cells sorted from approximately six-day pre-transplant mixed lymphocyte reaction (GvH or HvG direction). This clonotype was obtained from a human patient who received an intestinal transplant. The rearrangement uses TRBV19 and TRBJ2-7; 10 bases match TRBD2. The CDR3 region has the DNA TGTGCCAGTAGTCTAGCGGGAGCGTCGAACGAGCAGTACTTC. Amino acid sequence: CASSLAGASNEQYF. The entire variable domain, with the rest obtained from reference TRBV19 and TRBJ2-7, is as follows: DGGITQSPKYLFRKEGQNVTLSCEQNLNHDAMYWYRQDPGQGLRLIYYSQIVNDFQKGDIAEGYSVSREKKESFPLTVTSAQKNPTAFYLCASSLAGASNEQYFGPGTRLTVT.